The clone carrying this TCR beta chain has a count of ten or more. The antigen is undetermined. RNA transcripts were the template for amplifying TCR beta CDR3 regions. With the HTBI primer set, the TCR CDR3 went through a first round of RT-PCR. TCRdb analysed the multiplex PCR reads with MiXCR anew, one entry per CDR3 protein. The sample contains around 520,000 distinct CDR3 sequences, approximately 25% of which appear only once. V dropped 4 bases and J dropped 4; count of bases not matched to a gene: 3. The length of the CDR3 is 13 residues. The V gene's germline CDR1 is MGHRA and CDR2 YSYEKL. This entry belongs to a study of T cells in Graves' hyperthyroidism and ophthalmopathy. Study findings and constraints: Blood also showed most of the thyroid clonotypes that were expanded above 0.001.

This chain links TRBV4-1 with TRBJ2-5, with 7 bases fitting TRBD2. The clonotype originates from a woman aged 25 to 39 with Graves' ophthalmopathy. Sequenced material: blood. The CDR3 DNA is TGCGCCAGCAGCCGGGGGGGAAGAGAGACCCAGTACTTC. Amino acids: CASSRGGRETQYF.